This record looks at one TCR beta chain sequence and its context. The CDR3 has 14 residues. The V gene lost 3 bases and the J gene lost 0 bases, with 9 bases spanning the gap. Looked up from germline, CDR1 is GTSNPN and CDR2 is SVGIG (reference sequence). The age range of participants was about 18 to 95 years, with residence in some 25 US areas. Those designated as exposed participants met a COVID-19 case within 2 weeks before study entry. These data belong to a study of blood T cell repertoires in COVID-19. Study context: The United States, Italy and Spain provided the acute and convalescent COVID-19 samples.

Assay: immunoSEQ multiplex PCR; the TCRdb copy retains only in-frame clones and omits some. Seen here are 200,000 to 250,000 clones, about 88% observed once, and the top ten hold approximately 4%. The sequence came from a woman aged 25 to 39 who had been exposed to COVID-19. This chain joins TRBV30 and TRBJ1-3; D remains unclear. Sequencing was performed on PBMCs or T cells enriched from blood (not recorded which). The CDR3 DNA reads as TGTGCCTGGAGCCTGGGCCGCTCTGGAAACACCATATATTTT. Translated, it gives CAWSLGRSGNTIYF.